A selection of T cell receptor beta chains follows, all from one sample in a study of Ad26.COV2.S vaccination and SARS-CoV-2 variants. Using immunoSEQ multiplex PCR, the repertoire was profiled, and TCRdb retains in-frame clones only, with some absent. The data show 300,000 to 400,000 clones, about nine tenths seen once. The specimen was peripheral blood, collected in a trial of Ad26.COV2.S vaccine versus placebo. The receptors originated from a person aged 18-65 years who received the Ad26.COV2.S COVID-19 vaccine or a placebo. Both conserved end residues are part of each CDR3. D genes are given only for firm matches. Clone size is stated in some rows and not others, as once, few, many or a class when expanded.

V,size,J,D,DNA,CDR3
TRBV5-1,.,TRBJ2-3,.,TGCGCCAGCAGCCGTGACGGGAGTCTCACAGATACGCAGTATTTT,CASSRDGSLTDTQYF
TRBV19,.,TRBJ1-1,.,TGTGCCAGTAGTACCGAGGCGGCCCAGAACACTGAAGCTTTCTTT,CASSTEAAQNTEAFF
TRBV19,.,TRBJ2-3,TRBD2,TGTGCCAGTAGTATTTGGACTAGCGGTAGCACAGATACGCAGTATTTT,CASSIWTSGSTDTQYF
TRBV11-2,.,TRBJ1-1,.,TGTGCCAGCAGCTTAGATTTGGCCGCTGAAGCTTTCTTT,CASSLDLAAEAFF
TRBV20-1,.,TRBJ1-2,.,TGCAGTGCTAGCCGAGGGAGCTACACCTTC,CSASRGSYTF
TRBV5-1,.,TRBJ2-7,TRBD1,TGCGCCAGCAGCTTGGGGGACAGGGTGAAGGACGAGCAGTACTTC,CASSLGDRVKDEQYF
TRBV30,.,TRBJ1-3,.,TGTGCCCGGGAGGCAGGAGGAAACACCATATATTTT,CAREAGGNTIYF
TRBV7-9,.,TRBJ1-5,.,TGTGCCGGGGGGGTGGATCAGCCCCAGCATTTT,CAGGVDQPQHF
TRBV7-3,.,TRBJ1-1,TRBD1,TGTGCCAGCAGCTTACAGGGACAGTCCGGAGGCATGAACACTGAAGCTTTCTTT,CASSLQGQSGGMNTEAFF
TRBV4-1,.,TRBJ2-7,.,TGCGCCAGCAGCCAAACTTTCCTCTACGAGCAGTACTTC,CASSQTFLYEQYF
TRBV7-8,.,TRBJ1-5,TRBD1,TGTGCCAGCAGCTTACAGGGACAGCATAGCAATCAGCCCCAGCATTTT,CASSLQGQHSNQPQHF
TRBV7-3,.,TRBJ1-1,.,TGTGCCAGCAGCTCCATCGGACAGAACGCTAAAGCTTTCTTT,CASSSIGQNAKAFF
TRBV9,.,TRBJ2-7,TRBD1,TGTGCCAGCAGCATCGACTCGGGGACAGGGTCGGTTCCGAACGAGCAGTACTTC,CASSIDSGTGSVPNEQYF
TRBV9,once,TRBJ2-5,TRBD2,TGTGCCAGCAGCGTAGAAGCGGGGGTGGGAGAGACCCAGTACTTC,CASSVEAGVGETQYF
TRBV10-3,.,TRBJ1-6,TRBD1,TGTGCCATCAGTTCTCCGGGACAGGGACAGAGGGGTTCACCCCTTCACTTT,CAISSPGQGQRGSPLHF
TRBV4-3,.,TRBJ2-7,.,TGCGCCAGCAGCCAAGTCCGGCAGGAGTTCTTCTCCTACGAGCAGTACTTC,CASSQVRQEFFSYEQYF
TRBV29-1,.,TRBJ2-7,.,TGCAGCGCCGCCACCTACGAGCAGTACTTC,CSAATYEQYF
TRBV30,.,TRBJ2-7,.,TGTGCCTGGAGTACACCCTCCGGGATCTTTTCCTACGAGCAGTACTTC,CAWSTPSGIFSYEQYF
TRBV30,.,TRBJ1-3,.,TGTGCCTGGACGGCCCTTAATTTGGGAAACACCATATATTTT,CAWTALNLGNTIYF
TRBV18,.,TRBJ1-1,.,TGTGCCAGCTCACTCACCGGGACAATGAACACTGAAGCTTTCTTT,CASSLTGTMNTEAFF
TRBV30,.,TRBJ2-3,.,TGTGCCTGGAAAAGCACAGATACGCAGTATTTT,CAWKSTDTQYF
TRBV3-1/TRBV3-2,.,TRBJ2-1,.,TGTGCCAGCAGCCCCCTAATTTCAAGTGAGCAGTTCTTC,CASSPLISSEQFF
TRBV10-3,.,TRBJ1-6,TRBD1,TGTGCCATCAGGGAGCCGGGACAGTTAAATTCACCCCTCCACTTT,CAIREPGQLNSPLHF
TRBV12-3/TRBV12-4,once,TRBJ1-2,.,TGTGCCAGCAGCCCAACAGGGTACTATGGCTACACCTTC,CASSPTGYYGYTF
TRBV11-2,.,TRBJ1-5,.,TGTGCCAGCAGCTTAGAAGGTGGCAATCAGCCCCAGCATTTT,CASSLEGGNQPQHF
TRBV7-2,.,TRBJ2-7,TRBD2,TGTGCCAGCAGCTCACGGAGCGGGGGTACCTACGAGCAGTACTTC,CASSSRSGGTYEQYF
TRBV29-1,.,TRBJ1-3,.,TGCAGCGGCAGGACTGGAAACACCATATATTTT,CSGRTGNTIYF
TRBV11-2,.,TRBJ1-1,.,TGTGCCAGCAGCTTAGATCTAAAGTCAGGGGAGAAGTTCTTT,CASSLDLKSGEKFF
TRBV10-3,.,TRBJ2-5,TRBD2,TGTGCCATCAGAAGGACTAGTCAAGAGACCCAGTACTTC,CAIRRTSQETQYF
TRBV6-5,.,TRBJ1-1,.,TGTGCCAGCAGTTACCGGGGCTGGAACACTGAAGCTTTCTTT,CASSYRGWNTEAFF
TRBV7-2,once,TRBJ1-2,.,TGTGCCAGCAGCATCGCCGGGGGCGCAACGCGGGGCTACACCTTC,CASSIAGGATRGYTF
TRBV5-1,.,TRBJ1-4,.,TGCGCCAGCAGCGCAGACAAAGCAACTAATGAAAAACTGTTTTTT,CASSADKATNEKLFF
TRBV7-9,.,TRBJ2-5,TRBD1,TGTGCCAGCAGCTTCGAGACAGGGTGGAAAGAGACCCAGTACTTC,CASSFETGWKETQYF
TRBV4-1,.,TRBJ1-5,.,TGCGCCAGCAGCCAAGGCTGGGCCAGGGGTCCCCAGCCCCAGCATTTT,CASSQGWARGPQPQHF
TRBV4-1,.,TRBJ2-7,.,TGCGCCAGCAGCCCTTACACAGGGTTCTCCTACGAGCAGTACTTC,CASSPYTGFSYEQYF
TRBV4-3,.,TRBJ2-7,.,TGCGCCAGCAGCCCGGGCCTCACCTACGAGCAGTACTTC,CASSPGLTYEQYF
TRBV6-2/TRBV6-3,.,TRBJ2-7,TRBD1,TGTGCCAGCAGTTACGGAGCCACAGGGGGCTTTTACGAGCAGTACTTC,CASSYGATGGFYEQYF
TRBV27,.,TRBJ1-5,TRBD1,TGTGCCAGCAGTCCGGGACAGAATCAGCCCCAGCATTTT,CASSPGQNQPQHF
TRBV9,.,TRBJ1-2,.,TGTGCCAGCAGCGTTTTCGAGCGGGGATATGGCTACACCTTC,CASSVFERGYGYTF
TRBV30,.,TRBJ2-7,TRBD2,TGTGCCTGGCACATGGGACTAGCGGGGGGAGTGGACGAGCAGTACTTC,CAWHMGLAGGVDEQYF
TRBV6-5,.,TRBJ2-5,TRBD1,TGTGCCAGCACCCGACAGGGGTCCGAGACCCAGTACTTC,CASTRQGSETQYF
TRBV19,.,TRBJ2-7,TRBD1,TGTGCCAGTAGTGCCCGTCGACAGGGGTACGAGCAGTACTTC,CASSARRQGYEQYF
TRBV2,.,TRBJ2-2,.,TGTGCCAGCGAATCAGCCGGAACCGGGGAGCTGTTTTTT,CASESAGTGELFF
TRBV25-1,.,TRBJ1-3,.,TGTGCCAGCAGTCTTTTGGGGGTAAACACCATATATTTT,CASSLLGVNTIYF
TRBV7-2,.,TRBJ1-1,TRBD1,TGTGCCAGCAGCTTAATGGGGACAGGGGGGAACACTGAAGCTTTCTTT,CASSLMGTGGNTEAFF
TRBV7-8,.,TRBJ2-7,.,TGTGCCAGCAGCTTACGGCAGCACTACGAGCAGTACTTC,CASSLRQHYEQYF
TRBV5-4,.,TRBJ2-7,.,TGTGCCAGCAGCCTGGATGGGGGGTACGAGCAGTACTTC,CASSLDGGYEQYF
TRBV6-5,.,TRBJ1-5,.,TGTGCCAGCAGTTCCCTCCCATTTAGGGGCAATCAGCCCCAGCATTTT,CASSSLPFRGNQPQHF